This TCR beta chain was found in a study of cytomegalovirus exposure and HLA in healthy donors. Comment on this clone: Its antigen is undetermined.

Findings and limits, study-wide: What was likely a sequencing artifact was a cluster of highly shared sequence variants. CMV antigen specificity was confirmed in vitro for three CMV-associated chains. There were some V segments, including TRBV6-2 and TRBV6-3, excluded as indistinguishable. There were some public TCRs occurring in many donors, but most TCR sequences were rare.

Germline assignment: CDR1 MNHEY and CDR2 SVGAGI. Trimming left V 2 bases short and J 6 bases short, with 13 bases between. The CDR3 is 14 amino acids. The PCR employed 60 Vbeta primers together with 13 Jbeta primers. Libraries were prepared by immunoSEQ multiplex PCR; TCRdb keeps only in-frame clonotypes and omits some of them. In the table there are 100,000 or so clones, around 85% of which are singletons. Sequenced input: PBMCs. This TCR was sampled from a man between 25 and 39 years old in good health and CMV-seronegative. The chain couples TRBV6-5 to TRBJ1-1; tentative D call: TRBD1 (6 bases). CDR3 sequence (DNA): TGTGCCAGCAGTTACGAAGGGGGTGGGGCTGAAGCTTTCTTT. It encodes CASSYEGGGAEAFF.